The 25 T cell receptor beta chains in this list originate from one sample, sequenced in a study of PD-L1 blockade in urothelial cancer. The data were produced by immunoSEQ multiplex PCR, yet TCRdb's version contains in-frame clones alone and is incomplete. The table lists fewer than 30,000 clones, almost 85% of them singletons, with approximately 9.9% in the top ten. The material sequenced was PBMCs, taken around atezolizumab (anti-PD-L1) treatment. Receptor source: a man aged 65 to 79 with urothelial cancer.

This clone was seen only a few times. This rearrangement joins TRBV25-1 to TRBJ1-1; D unresolved. Germline CDR1 reads MGHDK; CDR2 reads SYGVNS. The ends were cut back, 4 bases at V and 3 bases at J, with 9 bases in the middle. The CDR3 has 13 amino acids. The CDR3 region has the DNA TGTGCCAGCAGTGTACGGGAGGACACTGAAGCTTTCTTT. Residues: CASSVREDTEAFF.

There are a few counts of this clone. This chain joins TRBV5-5 and TRBJ1-5; 11 bases line up with TRBD1. The CDR3 extends over 15 amino acids. Germline V CDR1 and CDR2: SGHKS, YYEKEE (reference sequence). Losses at the gene ends were 4 bases for V and 7 bases for J; bases not matched to a gene: 7. The chain's CDR3 is CASSVSGTGGQPQHF. CDR3 bases: TGTGCCAGCAGCGTCTCCGGGACAGGGGGACAGCCCCAGCATTTT.

The rearrangement uses TRBV7-8 and TRBJ2-7, with 9 bases aligning to TRBD2. V was pared by 3 bases and J by 0 bases, with 6 bases of the junction left unmatched. The germline V gene has CDR1 SGHVS and CDR2 FQNEAQ. CDR3 length equals 16 residues. CDR3 in DNA: TGTGCCAGCAGCTTCGTGACTAGCGGTAGCTCCTACGAGCAGTACTTC. Encoded protein: CASSFVTSGSSYEQYF.

The V gene is TRBV5-4, the J gene TRBJ1-1; TRBD1 is a possible D gene (6 bases). The CDR3 extends over 13 amino acids. Germline CDR1 reads SGHNT; CDR2 reads YYREEE (reference sequence). V lost 3 bases and J 6 bases, leaving 12 bases between the germline ends. The CDR3 region is CASSSTGIPEAFF. The CDR3 nucleotides read TGTGCCAGCAGCTCGACAGGTATCCCTGAAGCTTTCTTT.

The rearrangement uses TRBV6-5 and TRBJ2-1; 13 positions match TRBD2. The CDR3 sequence is 16 residues long. With V trimmed by 3 bases and J by 4 bases, 3 bases remained unmatched. Germline V gives CDR1 MNHEY, CDR2 SVGAGI. CDR3 amino acids: CASSYGGLAGYNEQFF. The CDR3 nucleotides are TGTGCCAGCAGTTATGGGGGACTAGCGGGGTACAATGAGCAGTTCTTC.

J is TRBJ1-1 and V is TRBV7-3; tentative D call: TRBD1 (6 bases). Trimming pared 3 bases from V and 5 bases from J, leaving 10 bases between. CDR1 and CDR2 (germline): SGHTA, FQGTGA. This CDR3 is built from 13 residues. The CDR3 DNA sequence: TGTGCCAGCAGCTTCCAGGGGAGTACTGAAGCTTTCTTT. Amino acids: CASSFQGSTEAFF.

J is TRBJ2-3 and V is TRBV28; tentative D call: TRBD2 (6 bases). V was shortened by 6 bases and J by 6 bases, with 13 bases between the two germline ends. This CDR3 is built from 13 residues. Germline V lookup: CDR1 MDHEN, CDR2 SYDVKM. The CDR3 DNA follows: TGTGCCAGCAGACCTAGCGCCACGGATACGCAGTATTTT. Its translation is CASRPSATDTQYF.

As DNA, the CDR3 is TGTGCCAGCTTTACTAGCGGGAGCAACACCGGGGAGCTGTTTTTT. Its protein product is CASFTSGSNTGELFF. The chain has TRBV28 and TRBJ2-2, with 11 nucleotides matching TRBD2. The germline V gene encodes CDR1 MDHEN and CDR2 SYDVKM. There are 15 residues in the CDR3. V gave up 8 bases and J gave up 2 bases; unmatched junction bases: 4.

The V gene is TRBV19, the J gene TRBJ1-2, with D hard to call. Trimming shortened V by 1 base and J by 2 bases, and 11 bases separated the two germline ends. CDR1 and CDR2 (germline): LNHDA, SQIVND (reference sequence). This CDR3 is 15 amino acids long. The CDR3 nucleotides are TGTGCCAGTAGTATAGGGTCGGAGTCGAACTATGGCTACACCTTC. Protein sequence: CASSIGSESNYGYTF.

The chain has TRBV30 and TRBJ1-5; D gene unclear. CDR1 and CDR2 (germline): GTSNPN, SVGIG (reference sequence). The CDR3 is made up of 15 amino acids. The V gene lost 2 bases and the J gene lost 0 bases, with 11 bases spanning the gap. CDR3 DNA sequence: TGTGCCTGGAGTCGTCCGGGATATAGCAATCAGCCCCAGCATTTT. Residues: CAWSRPGYSNQPQHF.

This chain links TRBV6-5 with TRBJ2-7; 11 bases agree with TRBD1. The CDR3 consists of 15 residues. The germline V gene has CDR1 MNHEY and CDR2 SVGAGI. Trimming cost V 5 bases and J 2 bases; bases outside gene matches: 5. The CDR3 DNA follows: TGTGCCAGCAGTACCCGGGACAGGGGGGCCTACGAGCAGTACTTC. Protein sequence: CASSTRDRGAYEQYF.

The V call is TRBV6-1, the J call TRBJ1-4; D may be TRBD1 (5 bases). Germline assignment: CDR1 MNHNS and CDR2 SASEGT. V was cut by 2 bases and J by 0 bases, with 10 bases left in between. This CDR3 spans 16 amino acids. CDR3 DNA: TGTGCCAGCAGTGAACTCACAGGTGCAACTAATGAAAAACTGTTTTTT. This codes for CASSELTGATNEKLFF.

V usage is TRBV6-1 and J usage is TRBJ1-5; D possibly corresponds to TRBD1 (6 bases). Trimming left V 1 base short and J 4 bases short, with 14 bases between. In germline, CDR1 is MNHNS, CDR2 SASEGT. The CDR3 contains 16 residues. The CDR3 nucleotides are TGTGCCAGCAGTGAAGTGGGGGGGGCGGGAAATCAGCCCCAGCATTTT. Its protein is CASSEVGGAGNQPQHF.

The chain joins TRBV27 to TRBJ2-5; 12 bases are shared with TRBD1. The V and J ends lost 5 bases and 4 bases, in that order; junction bases with no gene match: 5. Germline CDR1 is MNHEY and CDR2 is SMNVEV (reference sequence). The length of the CDR3 is 15 residues. CDR3 DNA sequence: TGTGCCAGCAGTCTCGGGGACAGGGGGCGAGAGACCCAGTACTTC. Translated: CASSLGDRGRETQYF.

J is TRBJ2-7 and V is TRBV5-1; D is perhaps TRBD2 (6 bases). V was shortened by 4 bases and J by 5 bases, with 19 bases between the two germline ends. This CDR3 has 15 amino acids. The germline gives CDR1 SGHRS, CDR2 YFSETQ. CDR3: CASSLAGREAHEQYF. CDR3 DNA sequence: TGCGCCAGCAGCCTGGCGGGCAGGGAGGCCCACGAGCAGTACTTC.

The chain is built from TRBV30 and TRBJ2-1; 7 positions agree with TRBD1. Germline CDR1 reads GTSNPN; CDR2 reads SVGIG (reference sequence). CDR3 length equals 13 residues. V dropped 3 bases and J dropped 5; count of bases not matched to a gene: 4. The CDR3 DNA follows: TGTGCCTGGAGGGAAACAGGGGACAATGAGCAGTTCTTC. It translates to CAWRETGDNEQFF.

The chain joins TRBV18 to TRBJ1-5; TRBD1 matches at 8 bases. With 6 bases clipped from V and 2 bases from J, the junction kept 0 bases outside the gene matches. Per the germline V gene, CDR1 is KGHSH and CDR2 is LQKENI. The CDR3 is 13 amino acids. The CDR3 is CASSTGGNQPQHF. The CDR3 coding sequence is TGTGCCAGCTCGACAGGGGGCAATCAGCCCCAGCATTTT.

The V call is TRBV6-1, the J call TRBJ2-1, with a tentative D call TRBD1 (5 bases). Trimming shortened V by 6 bases and J by 5 bases, and 14 bases separated the two germline ends. Germline CDR1 and CDR2: MNHNS and SASEGT. The CDR3 loop spans 14 amino acids. CDR3 nucleotides: TGTGCCAGCAGAGGTTGGAAAGGGGACAATGAGCAGTTCTTC. Its translation is CASRGWKGDNEQFF.

V usage is TRBV28 and J usage is TRBJ1-1; D might be TRBD1 (5 bases). The CDR3 runs 15 residues. The V and J ends lost 1 base and 6 bases respectively, with 15 bases between them. CDR1 is MDHEN, CDR2 SYDVKM, per germline. The CDR3 sequence: CASSLSGPSGAEAFF. CDR3 DNA sequence: TGTGCCAGCAGTTTATCAGGGCCATCAGGCGCTGAAGCTTTCTTT.

The rearrangement links TRBV7-9 to TRBJ1-1; no clear D. This CDR3 contains 12 residues. CDR1 and CDR2 (germline): SEHNR, FQNEAQ (reference sequence). V was pared by 3 bases and J by 1 base, with 3 bases between. As DNA, the CDR3 is TGTGCCAGCAGCTTCAAGAACACTGAAGCTTTCTTT. This encodes CASSFKNTEAFF.

This clone appeared once. The genes are TRBV11-2 and TRBJ2-7; D might be TRBD2 (6 bases). The CDR3 totals 14 residues. V lost 2 bases and J lost 6, with 14 bases in between. Germline V gene data show CDR1 as SGHAT and CDR2 as FQNNGV. CDR3: CASSLSGSSFEQYF. Here the CDR3 DNA reads TGTGCCAGCAGCTTAAGCGGGTCTTCTTTCGAGCAGTACTTC.

The chain is built from TRBV19 and TRBJ2-7; D remains unclear. Germline lookup yields CDR1 LNHDA and CDR2 SQIVND (reference sequence). This CDR3 has 13 residues. Trimming stripped 1 base from V and 5 bases from J, with 9 bases between. CDR3 protein: CASSIASVHEQYF. CDR3 in DNA: TGTGCCAGTAGTATAGCTTCAGTGCACGAGCAGTACTTC.

The chain has TRBV11-3 and TRBJ2-1, with D hard to call. Germline V gene data show CDR1 as SGHNT and CDR2 as YENEEA. The CDR3 length is 14 residues. Trimming stripped 1 base from V and 0 bases from J, with 4 bases between. The CDR3 nucleotides are TGTGCCAGCAGCTTAGGCGGCTCCTACAATGAGCAGTTCTTC. It yields the protein CASSLGGSYNEQFF.

The chain has TRBV7-6 and TRBJ2-7; 8 bases match TRBD1. The germline V gene encodes CDR1 SGHVS and CDR2 FNYEAQ. The CDR3 is 14 amino acids. The trim removed 5 bases at V and 3 bases at J, leaving 6 bases unmatched. The CDR3 region has the DNA TGTGCCAGCAGCCTCAGACAGGGGAACTACGAGCAGTACTTC. Encoded protein: CASSLRQGNYEQYF. Filled out from reference TRBV7-6 and TRBJ2-7, the complete variable domain reads GAGVSQSPRYKVTKRGQDVALRCDPISGHVSLYWYRQALGQGPEFLTYFNYEAQQDKSGLPNDRFSAERPEGSISTLTIQRTEQRDSAMYRCASSLRQGNYEQYFGPGTRLTVT.

The chain couples TRBV30 to TRBJ1-3, with a weak D call TRBD1 (6 bases). The V gene lost 2 bases and the J gene lost 0 bases, with 14 bases spanning the gap. The CDR3 loop spans 16 amino acids. The germline CDR1 and CDR2 sequences are GTSNPN and SVGIG (reference sequence). The CDR3 DNA reads as TGTGCCTGGAGTAACTTCCGGGACACCTCTGGAAACACCATATATTTT. This sequence encodes CAWSNFRDTSGNTIYF.